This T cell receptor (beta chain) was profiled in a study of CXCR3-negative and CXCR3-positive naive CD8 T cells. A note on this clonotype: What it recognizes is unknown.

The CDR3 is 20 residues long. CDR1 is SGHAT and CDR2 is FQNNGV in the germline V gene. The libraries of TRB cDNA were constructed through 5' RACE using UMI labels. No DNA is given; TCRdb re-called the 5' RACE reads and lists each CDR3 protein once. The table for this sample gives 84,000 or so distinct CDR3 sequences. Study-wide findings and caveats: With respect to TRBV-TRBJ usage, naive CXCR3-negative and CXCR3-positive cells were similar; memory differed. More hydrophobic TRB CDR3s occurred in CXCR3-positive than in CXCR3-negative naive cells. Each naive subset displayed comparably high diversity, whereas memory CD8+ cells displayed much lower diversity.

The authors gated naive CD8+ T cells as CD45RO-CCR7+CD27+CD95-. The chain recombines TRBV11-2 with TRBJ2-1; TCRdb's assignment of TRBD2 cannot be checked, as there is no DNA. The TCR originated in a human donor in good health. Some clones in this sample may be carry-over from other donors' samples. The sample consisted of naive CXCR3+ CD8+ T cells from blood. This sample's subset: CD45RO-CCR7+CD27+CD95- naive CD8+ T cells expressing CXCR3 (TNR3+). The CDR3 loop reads CASSLQMLAGDSPRYNEQFF. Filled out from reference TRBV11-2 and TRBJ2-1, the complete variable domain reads EAGVAQSPRYKIIEKRQSVAFWCNPISGHATLYWYQQILGQGPKLLIQFQNNGVVDDSQLPKDRFSAERLKGVDSTLKIQPAKLEDSAVYLCASSLQMLAGDSPRYNEQFFGPGTRLTVL.